The 19 T cell receptor beta chains below were found in one sample sequenced in a study of blood T cell repertoires in COVID-19. Method: immunoSEQ multiplex PCR; TCRdb's copy keeps in-frame clones and lacks some. The table has about 120,000 clones, around 86% seen once; the top ten hold about a tenth. The sample consisted of peripheral blood. These receptors came from a man older than 75 with acute or convalescent COVID-19.

This clone was seen a single time. The chain has TRBV6-1 and TRBJ1-6; no clear D gene. Germline V gene sequence: CDR1 MNHNS, CDR2 SASEGT. Trimming cost V 2 bases and J 7 bases, with 12 bases left between them. The CDR3 spans 15 residues. The CDR3 DNA reads TGTGCCAGCAGTGAATCCGGGAGAGAGAATTCACCCCTCCACTTT. Translation gives CASSESGRENSPLHF.

The gene calls are TRBV7-2 and TRBJ1-2; D is possibly TRBD1 (5 bases). The CDR3 has 15 residues. V was clipped by 4 bases and J by 4 bases, with 16 bases between them. CDR1 SGHTA and CDR2 FQGNSA come from the germline V gene. CDR3 sequence: CASSSPGAGIYGYTF. Written as DNA, the CDR3 is TGTGCCAGCAGCTCTCCTGGAGCAGGGATCTATGGCTACACCTTC.

The chain has TRBV7-2 and TRBJ2-7; TRBD1 matches at 10 bases. CDR3 length equals 15 residues. CDR1 is SGHTA and CDR2 is FQGNSA in the germline V gene. With 3 bases clipped from V and 3 bases from J, the junction kept 5 bases outside the gene matches. CDR3 residues: CASSFRTGGVYEQYF. Here the CDR3 DNA reads TGTGCCAGCAGCTTCCGGACAGGGGGGGTCTACGAGCAGTACTTC. Supplemented by reference TRBV7-2 and TRBJ2-7, the full variable domain reads GAGVSQSPSNKVTEKGKDVELRCDPISGHTALYWYRQSLGQGLEFLIYFQGNSAPDKSGLPSDRFSAERTGGSVSTLTIQRTQQEDSAVYLCASSFRTGGVYEQYFGPGTRLTVT.

This clone was recorded once. This chain joins TRBV7-9 and TRBJ1-6; D call uncertain. V was clipped by 5 bases and J by 1 base, with 18 bases between them. This CDR3 has 18 residues. Looked up from germline, CDR1 is SEHNR and CDR2 is FQNEAQ (reference sequence). CDR3 nucleotides: TGTGCCAGCAGCCACCCCCCGACTGCCATGTCCTATAATTCACCCCTCCACTTT. It translates to CASSHPPTAMSYNSPLHF.

The chain uses TRBV28 and TRBJ1-4; a possible D gene is TRBD1 (5 bases). The CDR3 runs to 14 residues. V was clipped by 6 bases and J by 8 bases, with 16 bases between them. Germline CDR1 is MDHEN and CDR2 is SYDVKM. CDR3 sequence reads: CASSVGGFGEKLFF. The DNA of the CDR3 is TGTGCCAGCAGCGTCGGGGGGTTTGGAGAAAAACTGTTTTTT.

This chain joins TRBV28 and TRBJ2-7; TRBD2 matches at 7 bases. Germline assignment: CDR1 MDHEN and CDR2 SYDVKM. V lost 1 base, J lost 2 bases, and 8 bases stayed unmatched. The CDR3 covers 16 residues. For the CDR3, the DNA is TGTGCCAGCAGTTTATCCTCGAGCGGGGCCGCCTACGAGCAGTACTTC. This codes for CASSLSSSGAAYEQYF.

V is TRBV7-6 and J is TRBJ2-7; tentative D call: TRBD1 (5 bases). Germline CDR1 is SGHVS and CDR2 is FNYEAQ. This CDR3 spans 17 amino acids. Trimming stripped 5 bases from V and 0 bases from J, with 20 bases between. DNA of the CDR3: TGTGCCAGCAGCAACTCCCCAACAGGATCCAGCTCCTACGAGCAGTACTTC. Translation: CASSNSPTGSSSYEQYF.

Worth noting for this clone: A read error may produce the germline difference seen at one junction end. The chain links TRBV29-1 to TRBJ2-3, with D perhaps TRBD2 (5 bases). There are 14 residues in the CDR3. Germline CDR1 and CDR2: SQVTM and ANQGSEA. CDR3 sequence reads: CSVEDPTGLKRVHF. In nucleotides, the CDR3 is TGCAGCGTTGAAGACCCCACCGGACTGAAGAGGGTGCATTTT.

This clone was counted only a few times. The chain links TRBV30 to TRBJ1-5, with TRBD1 identical over 10 bases. The CDR3 extends over 13 amino acids. Germline V gives CDR1 GTSNPN, CDR2 SVGIG (reference sequence). V lost 5 bases and J lost 5; bases outside the gene matches: 3. The CDR3 loop is CAWGQGGDQPQHF. The DNA of the CDR3 is TGTGCCTGGGGACAGGGGGGCGATCAGCCCCAGCATTTT.

The gene calls are TRBV19 and TRBJ1-2; TRBD1 is a possible D gene (5 bases). V gave up 4 bases and J gave up 2 bases, with 8 bases separating them. Germline CDR1 is LNHDA and CDR2 is SQIVND (reference sequence). This CDR3 has 13 residues. The CDR3 nucleotides are TGTGCCAGTAGTAACGGGGGAAACTATGGCTACACCTTC. The encoded protein is CASSNGGNYGYTF.

This chain connects TRBV7-2 to TRBJ2-7; the D is unclear. Per germline, CDR1 SGHTA and CDR2 FQGNSA. V was cut by 5 bases and J by 11 bases, with 19 bases left in between. This CDR3 is 13 amino acids long. CDR3 protein: CASSPKTGSLEYF. The CDR3 nucleotides read TGTGCCAGCAGCCCAAAGACTGGATCCTTAGAGTACTTC.

This clone was detected only once. The J gene is TRBJ1-6, the V gene TRBV3-1 (or the pseudogene TRBV3-2); D is uncertain. Trimming pared 1 base from V and 9 bases from J, leaving 7 bases between. The CDR3 extends over 13 amino acids. The germline V gene encodes CDR1 LGHDT and CDR2 YNNKEL (reference sequence). The CDR3 loop reads CASSQGGVSPLHF. The CDR3 DNA reads TGTGCCAGCAGCCAAGGCGGAGTTTCACCCCTCCACTTT.

The CDR3 DNA is TGTGCCAGCAGTTTATCTACGGGACTTATGCAGTTCTTC. It codes for CASSLSTGLMQFF. The gene calls are TRBV12-3 or TRBV12-4 and TRBJ2-1; a possible D gene is TRBD2 (6 bases). The CDR3 has 13 amino acids. The germline V and J ends were trimmed by 2 bases and 12 bases, with 14 bases remaining between them.

The chain is built from TRBV7-2 and TRBJ1-2; possible D gene TRBD1, 5 bases. The CDR3 runs 15 residues. V lost 1 base to trimming and J lost 8 bases, with 17 bases between them. CDR1 is SGHTA and CDR2 is FQGNSA in the germline V gene. The CDR3 DNA is TGTGCCAGCAGCTTAGGTGGGGCGGTGGGGAGGGGCTACACCTTC. It codes for CASSLGGAVGRGYTF. The variable domain in full, completed from reference TRBV7-2 and TRBJ1-2, reads GAGVSQSPSNKVTEKGKDVELRCDPISGHTALYWYRQSLGQGLEFLIYFQGNSAPDKSGLPSDRFSAERTGGSVSTLTIQRTQQEDSAVYLCASSLGGAVGRGYTFGSGTRLTVV.

In DNA, the CDR3 is TGCGCCAGCAGCTTGGGTCTAGCGGGGGGGCTTATACAAGAGACCCAGTACTTC. Its protein product is CASSLGLAGGLIQETQYF. This sequence joins TRBV5-1 and TRBJ2-5; 12 bases fit TRBD2. V lost 0 bases and J lost 2; bases outside the gene matches: 8. Germline V gene sequence: CDR1 SGHRS, CDR2 YFSETQ. This CDR3 comprises 18 residues.

The chain combines TRBV28 with TRBJ1-5; TRBD1 aligns across 9 bases. Losses at the gene ends were 7 bases for V and 5 bases for J; bases not matched to a gene: 9. Germline-derived CDR1 and CDR2 are MDHEN and SYDVKM. The CDR3 is 15 residues long. CDR3 coding DNA: TGTGCCAGCACCCCACCGGGACAGGGCCATCAGCCCCAGCATTTT. This translates into CASTPPGQGHQPQHF.

The chain has TRBV6-2 or TRBV6-3 and TRBJ1-5; 7 nucleotides agree with TRBD1. CDR1 MNHEY and CDR2 SVGEGT come from the germline V gene. The CDR3 contains 14 residues. V lost 6 bases to trimming and J lost 5 bases; unmatched junction nucleotides: 7. The CDR3 reads CASSKNRGDQPQHF. The CDR3 coding sequence is TGTGCCAGCAGCAAAAACAGGGGAGATCAGCCCCAGCATTTT.

The genes are TRBV5-1 and TRBJ2-3, with TRBD2 matching over 7 bases. The V gene's germline CDR1 is SGHRS and CDR2 YFSETQ. The length of the CDR3 is 14 residues. The ends lost 5 bases at V and 1 base at J; junction bases unmatched: 4. CDR3 protein: CASRGLAGTDTQYF. The CDR3 DNA reads TGCGCCAGCAGGGGGCTAGCGGGCACAGATACGCAGTATTTT.

The rearrangement links TRBV11-2 to TRBJ1-1, with 9 bases identical to TRBD1. Germline lookup yields CDR1 SGHAT and CDR2 FQNNGV. The CDR3 runs 14 residues. V shed 6 bases and J 6 bases; nucleotides not matched to a gene: 8. CDR3 residues: CASRQGTGISEAFF. The CDR3 DNA follows: TGTGCCAGCAGGCAGGGGACAGGGATATCTGAAGCTTTCTTT.